The T cell receptor beta chain described here comes from a study of blood T cell repertoires in COVID-19. Study overall: Whether acute or convalescent, the COVID-19 samples came from the United States, Italy and Spain. In each case, the material was cDNA or gDNA derived from T cells, B-cell-depleted T cells, or PBMCs.

After removal of 1 base from V and 1 base from J, the junction contained 6 bases not matched to a gene. The CDR3 sequence is 18 residues long. Per germline, CDR1 MGHRA and CDR2 YSYEKL. Authors' methods: From reference gene primer amplification, estimates of nucleated cell counts were derived. Assay: immunoSEQ multiplex PCR; the TCRdb copy retains only in-frame clones and omits some. V and J calls and clone size come straight from that table; D and trimming were deduced from the DNA. This sample has about 360,000 clones, with approximately 86% found just once. The chain is built from TRBV4-1 and TRBJ2-1; TRBD2 matches at 11 bases. Sequencing input: peripheral blood. This sequence originates from a human donor in a cohort sampled during active COVID-19. CDR3 in DNA: TGCGCCAGCAGCCAAGGACTAGCGGGGCGACGATCCTACAATGAGCAGTTCTTC. It is translated as CASSQGLAGRRSYNEQFF.